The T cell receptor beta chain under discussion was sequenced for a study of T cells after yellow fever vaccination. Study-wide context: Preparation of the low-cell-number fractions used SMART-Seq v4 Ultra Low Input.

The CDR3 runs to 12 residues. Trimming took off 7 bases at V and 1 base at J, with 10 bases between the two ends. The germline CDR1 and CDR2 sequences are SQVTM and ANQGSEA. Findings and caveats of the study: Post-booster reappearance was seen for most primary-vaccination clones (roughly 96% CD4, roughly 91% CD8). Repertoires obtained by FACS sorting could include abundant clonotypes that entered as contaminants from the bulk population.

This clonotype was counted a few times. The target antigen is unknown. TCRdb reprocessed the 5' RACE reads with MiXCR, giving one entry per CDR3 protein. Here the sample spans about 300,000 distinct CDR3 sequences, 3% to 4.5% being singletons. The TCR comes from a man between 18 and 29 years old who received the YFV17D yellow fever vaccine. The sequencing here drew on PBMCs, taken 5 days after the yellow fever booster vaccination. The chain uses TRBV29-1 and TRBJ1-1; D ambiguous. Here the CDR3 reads CSGRAGNTEAFF. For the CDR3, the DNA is TGCAGCGGCCGGGCAGGGAACACTGAAGCTTTCTTT. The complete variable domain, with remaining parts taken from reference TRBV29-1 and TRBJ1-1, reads SAVISQKPSRDICQRGTSLTIQCQVDSQVTMMFWYRQQPGQSLTLIATANQGSEATYESGFVIDKFPISRPNLTFSTLTVSNMSPEDSSIYLCSGRAGNTEAFFGQGTRLTVV.